This T cell receptor beta chain was observed in a study of Tregs in tolerant kidney transplant recipients (dated by TCRdb to about 2019). About the investigation overall: The study applied TCRbeta sequencing to find donor-specific regulatory T cells before combined kidney and bone marrow transplantation and then followed those same cells after transplant. Several methods of expanding Tregs specific for an allogeneic donor were compared by TCRbeta repertoire sequencing in 3 healthy controls.

As for this clone: What antigen it recognizes has not been identified. No base-level quality is on record; no much larger clone is a single base apart.

Here V drops 4 bases and J drops 0 bases, and the junction holds 5 bases not matched to any gene. Counted from cysteine to phenylalanine, this CDR3 has 15 amino acids. Solely the CDR3 DNA is kept, with 45 bases framed from the first base. CDR1 and CDR2, looked up from the germline V gene, are SGHTA and FQGNSA. Overall results and qualifications from the work: Biological reproducibility was not examined directly, but technical replication error appeared to be minimal. Expanding Tregs with activated donor B cells appeared to identify the most biologically relevant and donor-specific TCRbeta repertoire. The study was limited by small patient numbers, and the findings need validation in larger populations and under other immunosuppression protocols.

Unstimulated Tregs (CD4+CD25+CD127-), CD4+ non-Tregs (CD4+CD25-), CD4 and CD8 cells were FACS-sorted from thawed PBMCs. Healthy control blood came either as purchased buffy coats or from healthy volunteers. Healthy control blood was separated into PBMCs by Ficoll density gradient and cryopreserved, and patient PBMCs were collected both before and after transplant. Genomic DNA was extracted from sorted cells with the QIAGEN DNeasy Blood and Tissue Kit for TCRbeta CDR3 sequencing. High-throughput TCRbeta CDR3 sequencing, including PCR amplification with bias correction and internal controls, was performed commercially through immunoSEQ. In the authors' own workflow: Unique productive TCRbeta sequences were defined by CDR3 nucleotide sequence where primers matched, and otherwise by CDR3 amino acid sequence together with Vbeta and Jbeta genes. To correct for sorting error, sequences found in more than one sorted population at a frequency ratio of 2:1 or less were discarded, and the remaining shared sequences were assigned to the population with the higher frequency. A sequence counted as donor-reactive if, in CFSE-low cells, the sequence had a frequency of at least 0.01% and was expanded at least 5-fold compared with unstimulated cells. Jensen-Shannon divergence calculated on the top 100 TCRbeta sequences ranked by frequency was used to measure repertoire divergence. When a sample had multiple sequencing runs, each run was corrected for sorting error separately and the runs were then pooled. Not all clones reach the TCRdb copy of this immuneACCESS table, which keeps in-frame sequences only. Checked studies attribute under half of the gap to unresolved V genes and leave the rest unexplained. V and J calls and clone size are copied from that table; D and trimming were computed from the DNA. Present in this sample are some 250,000 clones, 84% of which were seen just once. Less than 0.75% of the sample lies in the top ten.

The V and J segments used are TRBV7-2 and TRBJ2-5; 7 bases in the middle match TRBD2. The sequence came from a human donor in good health. Sequencing was performed on CD4+ T cells from blood. CDR3 loop: CASSSSRGNQETQYF. The nucleotides are TGTGCCAGCAGCTCATCGCGGGGGAACCAAGAGACCCAGTACTTC. Extended through the reference TRBV7-2 and TRBJ2-5 proteins, this CDR3 yields the full variable domain: GAGVSQSPSNKVTEKGKDVELRCDPISGHTALYWYRQSLGQGLEFLIYFQGNSAPDKSGLPSDRFSAERTGGSVSTLTIQRTQQEDSAVYLCASSSSRGNQETQYFGPGTRLLVL.